The next 32 T cell receptor beta chains were all read from a single sample in a study of tumor-infiltrating lymphocytes in oesophageal squamous cell carcinoma. One entry per CDR3 protein results from TCRdb running MiXCR on the PCR reads. The sample shows roughly 21,000 distinct CDR3 sequences, about 34% of them seen only once. Material: esophageal tumor tissue. These receptors were collected from a male donor with esophageal squamous cell carcinoma.

Comments on this clonotype: A read error may explain this, as a much larger clone is one base away. This chain connects TRBV5-4 to TRBJ2-3; either TRBD1 or TRBD2 may supply D (5 bases each). The last part of the DNA fits TRBJ2-5 better; the J call may be wrong. This CDR3 spans 16 amino acids. The germline CDR1 and CDR2 sequences are SGHNT and YYREEE (reference sequence). The CDR3 DNA reads TGTGCCAGCAGCACCTATCCAGGTGGGGGCCAAGAGACCCAGTACTTC. The encoded protein is CASSTYPGGGQETQYF.

This clonotype was counted ten times or more. The chain employs TRBV12-3 or TRBV12-4 and TRBJ2-2; 7 nucleotides agree with TRBD2. The CDR3 spans 16 residues. The V segment lost 6 bases and the J segment 3 bases; nucleotides outside the gene matches: 10. In DNA, the CDR3 is TGTGCCAGCAGCCTAGGTGCGGGAGAATACACCGGGGAGCTGTTTTTT. This sequence encodes CASSLGAGEYTGELFF.

The chain joins TRBV2 to TRBJ1-1; D gene unclear. V lost 4 bases to trimming and J lost 5 bases, with 14 bases between them. This CDR3 region has 14 residues. The germline V gene has CDR1 SNHLY and CDR2 FYNNEI. DNA for the CDR3: TGTGCCAGCAGTGGAGACACGGTGATGACTGAAGCTTTCTTT. Its protein product is CASSGDTVMTEAFF.

This chain uses TRBV4-1 with TRBJ2-5, with a weak D call TRBD2 (6 bases). V lost 1 base to trimming and J lost 5 bases, with 23 bases between them. The length of the CDR3 is 18 residues. Germline values: CDR1 MGHRA, CDR2 YSYEKL. CDR3 nucleotides: TGCGCCAGCAGCCAAGGTGCTCCCTTCACTAGCCCGGGGGAGACCCAGTACTTC. Protein: CASSQGAPFTSPGETQYF.

The J gene is TRBJ2-7, the V gene TRBV27; TRBD2 agrees at 9 bases. This CDR3 comprises 17 residues. Germline CDR1 MNHEY, CDR2 SMNVEV (reference sequence). Trimming removed 4 bases from V and 7 bases from J; junction bases left unmatched: 17. CDR3 loop: CASSSRLAASSYNEQYF. The CDR3 bases are TGTGCCAGCAGTTCTCGACTAGCGGCTAGCTCCTACAATGAGCAGTACTTC.

This clonotype was picked up many times. The rearrangement links TRBV10-3 to TRBJ2-7; no definite D call. This CDR3 has 13 amino acids. With 4 bases removed from V and 7 bases from J, the gap between germline ends came to 14 bases. CDR1 and CDR2 from the germline V gene are ENHRY and SYGVKD. The DNA of the CDR3 is TGTGCCATCAGTGTTGTGGGTAGTAATGAGCAGTACTTC. This translates into CAISVVGSNEQYF.

The chain employs TRBV29-1 and TRBJ2-1, with TRBD2 identical over 13 bases. The CDR3 totals 16 residues. J was trimmed by 3 bases and V by 3 bases; bases with no gene match: 5. Per the germline V gene, CDR1 is SQVTM and CDR2 is ANQGSEA. The CDR3 nucleotides read TGCAGCGTTGATCAACTAGCGGGAGGGTTCTACAATGAGCAGTTCTTC. Amino acid sequence: CSVDQLAGGFYNEQFF.

The V and J genes are TRBV10-2 and TRBJ2-4; 8 bases align to TRBD1. Germline trimming cut 6 bases from V and 1 base from J; bases unmatched to any gene: 11. The germline V gene has CDR1 WSHSY and CDR2 SAAADI. This CDR3 is built from 17 residues. The CDR3 nucleotides read TGCGCCAGCAGAGCAAGCAGGGGGCGCGGGGCCAAAAACATTCAGTACTTC. This codes for CASRASRGRGAKNIQYF.

This clonotype has a count of ten or more. The chain uses TRBV6-6 and TRBJ2-1, with TRBD2 matching over 11 bases. Germline trimming cut 0 bases from V and 0 bases from J; bases unmatched to any gene: 1. Germline lookup yields CDR1 MNHNY and CDR2 SVGAGI (reference sequence). CDR3 size: 17 residues. In DNA form, the CDR3 reads TGTGCCAGCAGTTACTCTAGCGGGAGGGCCTCCTACAATGAGCAGTTCTTC. Its protein product is CASSYSSGRASYNEQFF.

The V gene is TRBV20-1, the J gene TRBJ2-7; maybe TRBD1 (9 bases). CDR3 length equals 16 residues. With 0 bases removed from V and 3 bases from J, the gap between germline ends came to 18 bases. The V gene's germline CDR1 is DFQATT and CDR2 SNEGSKA (reference sequence). Here the CDR3 DNA reads TGCAGTGCTAGAGACCGGGGGGGACAGGGTGTCTACGAGCAGTACTTC. Amino acids: CSARDRGGQGVYEQYF.

Notes on this clonotype: One end of the junction is discordant with germline, which a read error may explain. The chain is built from TRBV6-1 and TRBJ1-5, with a possible D match to TRBD1 (5 bases). This CDR3 region has 13 residues. CDR1 MNHNS and CDR2 SASEGT come from the germline V gene. CDR3 loop: CASTGTYNQTQHF. The CDR3 DNA reads as TGTGCCAGCACCGGGACTTACAATCAGACCCAGCATTTT.

The rearrangement uses TRBV7-6 and TRBJ2-2; weak D call: TRBD2 (6 bases). CDR1 is SGHVS, CDR2 FNYEAQ, per germline. The CDR3 loop spans 14 amino acids. V was shortened by 5 bases and J by 7 bases, with 14 bases between the two germline ends. The CDR3 nucleotides are TGTGCCAGCAGCGCGGGACGAGCCGGCGGGGAGCTGTTTTTT. It codes for CASSAGRAGGELFF.

This clonotype occurred a few times. The CDR3 ends on some other residue instead of the conserved phenylalanine or tryptophan, so this is likely a read error. The DNA is omitted, as the CDR3 cannot be located on it reliably, and the CDR3 follows TCRdb's listing. The V and J genes are TRBV28 and TRBJ2-7; TRBD2, the table's D call, lacks a check against the DNA. Germline values: CDR1 MDHEN, CDR2 SYDVKM. The CDR3 numbers 20 amino acids, ends counted. CDR3 residues: CASRTSSWLRPGLEGYTFGS.

The chain uses TRBV6-1 and TRBJ2-5; either TRBD1 or TRBD2 may fit D (8 bases each). V lost 5 bases and J 11 bases, leaving 39 bases between the germline ends. There are 20 residues in the CDR3. The germline V gene encodes CDR1 MNHNS and CDR2 SASEGT. The CDR3 region is CASSHGQGAEWLAGYNEQYF. The CDR3 nucleotides are TGTGCCAGCAGTCATGGACAGGGCGCTGAGTGGCTAGCGGGCTACAATGAGCAGTACTTC.

The J gene is TRBJ2-5, the V gene TRBV5-1, with TRBD2 matching 9 bases. Matching the DNA end better, TRBJ2-7 makes the J call doubtful. Germline loops: CDR1 SGHRS, CDR2 YFSETQ. The CDR3 is 14 residues long. The CDR3 DNA reads as TGCGCCAGCAGAACCGGGACTAGCTCTTCCGAGCAGTACTTC. It is translated as CASRTGTSSSEQYF.

This clonotype was seen at least ten times. The rearrangement joins TRBV11-2 to TRBJ2-5; possible D gene TRBD2, 5 bases. V shed 5 bases and J shed 3 bases, with 16 bases lying between them. This CDR3 spans 15 amino acids. Germline lookup yields CDR1 SGHAT and CDR2 FQNNGV. CDR3 DNA sequence: TGTGCCAGCAGCCCCCGGACTTCCCAAGAAGAGACCCAGTACTTC. Amino acids: CASSPRTSQEETQYF.

On this clonotype itself: The conserved phenylalanine or tryptophan normally closing the CDR3 is absent here, so this likely arose from a read error. The limits of the CDR3 on the DNA are not certain, so only TCRdb's listed CDR3 is given. The genes are TRBV7-8 and TRBJ2-7; no check of the table's D call, TRBD1, against the DNA was made. The CDR3 adds up to 16 amino acids, both ends counted. CDR1 SGHVS and CDR2 FQNEAQ come from the germline V gene. CDR3: CASSTTRGSDEQYFGS.

Concerning this clonotype itself: Just one base apart from a much larger clone, this may be a read error. CDR3 bases: TGTGCCAGCAGCCAAGATTGGGGCGGTAGCGGGAGGCTTGAGCAGTTCTTC. It specifies CASSQDWGGSGRLEQFF. The V gene is TRBV4-2, the J gene TRBJ2-1, with TRBD2 identical over 10 bases. Germline values: CDR1 LGHNA, CDR2 YNFKEQ. V trimming: 0 bases; J trimming: 9 bases; junction bases outside the gene matches: 11. The CDR3 length is 17 residues.

Concerning this clonotype itself: The junction does not match germline at one end; this may be a read error. The chain couples TRBV9 to TRBJ2-5; D remains unclear. This CDR3 spans 13 amino acids. Germline CDR1 and CDR2: SGDLS and YYNGEE. CDR3 loop: CASSPWEREHRFF. The CDR3 region has the DNA TGTGCCAGCAGCCCATGGGAAAGGGAACATAGGTTCTTC.

The CDR3 sequence is CASSPGGYLYEQYF. The CDR3 DNA follows: TGCGCCAGCAGCCCGGGGGGCTACCTCTACGAGCAGTACTTC. The chain uses TRBV5-1 and TRBJ2-4, with D perhaps TRBD2 (7 bases). The DNA end is a closer match to TRBJ2-7, so the J assignment may be wrong. The CDR3 extends over 14 amino acids. From germline, CDR1 is SGHRS and CDR2 YFSETQ.

This clonotype was counted at least ten times. This clone may be a read error of a much larger clone one base away. The gene calls are TRBV6-1 and TRBJ2-1; 7 positions match TRBD1. The CDR3 contains 14 residues. Germline values: CDR1 MNHNS, CDR2 SASEGT. J was trimmed by 10 bases and V by 5 bases; bases with no gene match: 11. The CDR3, as DNA: TGTGCCAGCAGTCGGACAGGACAATACTACGAGCAGTTCTTC. Protein sequence: CASSRTGQYYEQFF.

The chain carries TRBV12-3 or TRBV12-4 and TRBJ2-5; D not resolved. The better agreement between TRBJ1-2 and the DNA end casts doubt on the J call. The CDR3 has 12 residues. The CDR3 DNA sequence: TGTGCCAGCAGTTTAGCAGGTGATGGCTACACCTTC. It encodes CASSLAGDGYTF.

The chain links TRBV20-1 to TRBJ2-5; no clear D. Germline-derived CDR1 and CDR2 are DFQATT and SNEGSKA (reference sequence). This CDR3 contains 12 residues. The V end lost 1 base, the J end lost 3 bases, and 6 bases lay between the germline ends. The DNA of the CDR3 is TGCAGTGCTAGAGTTACAAAAGAGACCCAGTACTTC. It specifies CSARVTKETQYF.

In this sample, this clonotype turned up many times. V usage is TRBV5-1 and J usage is TRBJ2-6, with D unclear. Germline V gene sequence: CDR1 SGHRS, CDR2 YFSETQ. The V and J ends lost 4 bases and 1 base respectively, with 9 bases between them. CDR3 length: 15 residues. This CDR3 is CASSVDNSGANVLTF. CDR3 nucleotide sequence: TGCGCCAGCAGCGTCGACAATTCTGGGGCCAACGTCCTGACTTTC.

This clonotype was detected a few times. A much larger clone differs by one base, so this may be a read error. The chain uses TRBV10-3 and TRBJ2-5; 7 positions agree with TRBD1. The length of the CDR3 is 14 residues. CDR1 is ENHRY, CDR2 SYGVKD, per germline. The CDR3, as DNA: TGTGCCATCAGTGTCCGGGACAGCTTTAATGAGCAGTTATTC. It encodes CAISVRDSFNEQLF.

This clonotype appeared many times. The chain has TRBV25-1 and TRBJ2-1; 8 bases agree with TRBD2. The CDR3 runs 11 residues. V trimming: 9 bases; J trimming: 8 bases; junction bases outside the gene matches: 3. Per the germline V gene, CDR1 is MGHDK and CDR2 is SYGVNS. CDR3 residues: CASTGGDEQFF. The CDR3 bases are TGTGCCAGTACGGGAGGGGATGAGCAGTTCTTC.

The J gene is TRBJ2-7, the V gene TRBV11-2; TRBD2 matches at 10 bases. CDR1 and CDR2 (germline): SGHAT, FQNNGV. The CDR3 is 14 residues long. V was clipped by 5 bases and J by 2 bases; unmatched bases: 3. Written as DNA, the CDR3 is TGTGCCAGCAGCGTGACTAGCGGGCCCTACGAGCAGTACTTC. This translates into CASSVTSGPYEQYF.

In its sample, this clonotype was seen many times. The chain has TRBV6-1 and TRBJ1-2, with D perhaps matching TRBD1 (5 bases). CDR3 length equals 12 residues. V dropped 9 bases and J dropped 4 bases, with 12 bases sitting between them. CDR1 MNHNS and CDR2 SASEGT come from the germline V gene. CDR3 loop: CASKGPFYGYTF. In DNA form, the CDR3 reads TGTGCCAGTAAGGGGCCATTCTATGGCTACACCTTC.

The chain recombines TRBV30 with TRBJ2-1; 7 bases map to TRBD1. V trimming: 4 bases; J trimming: 2 bases; junction bases outside the gene matches: 8. From germline, CDR1 is GTSNPN and CDR2 SVGIG (reference sequence). The CDR3 covers 15 residues. CDR3 DNA sequence: TGTGCCTGGACCTTACAGGGGTCTACCTACAATGAGCAGTTCTTC. This sequence encodes CAWTLQGSTYNEQFF.

The chain links TRBV7-2 to TRBJ2-7, with D unresolved. Trimming left V 5 bases short and J 3 bases short, with 20 bases between. Looked up from germline, CDR1 is SGHTA and CDR2 is FQGNSA. This CDR3 comprises 16 residues. The DNA of the CDR3 is TGTGCCAGCAGCCTCGGGCGCGTAAATACTATCTACGAGCAGTACTTC. It specifies CASSLGRVNTIYEQYF.

This clonotype was found many times. This CDR3 is CASSQSLAGGYNEQFF. DNA of the CDR3: TGCGCCAGCAGCCAGAGTTTAGCGGGAGGGTACAATGAGCAGTTCTTC. The chain couples TRBV4-1 to TRBJ2-1, with 11 bases aligning to TRBD2. Trimming at V came to 3 bases and at J to 4 bases, leaving 5 bases not matched to a gene. This CDR3 region has 16 residues. Germline CDR1 is MGHRA and CDR2 is YSYEKL.

On this clonotype itself: No conserved phenylalanine or tryptophan ends this CDR3, so it is likely a read error. The DNA is omitted, as the CDR3 cannot be located on it reliably, and the CDR3 follows TCRdb's listing. Here the CDR3 reads CASSLTYEQYFGN. The chain employs TRBV7-2 and TRBJ2-4. The CDR3 totals 13 residues, both ends included. The germline CDR1 and CDR2 sequences are SGHTA and FQGNSA.